These T cell receptor beta chains were read from a single sample in a study of cytomegalovirus exposure and HLA in healthy donors. The protocol was immunoSEQ multiplex PCR, while the TCRdb copy is restricted to in-frame clones and leaves out a portion. The table for this sample gives approximately 190,000 clones. Sequencing input: PBMCs. Receptors originate from a boy aged 5 to 17 in good health and CMV-seronegative. Both conserved end residues are part of each CDR3.

V gene: TRBV28; J gene: TRBJ1-1; CDR3 protein: CASSTETGRVAFF
V gene: TRBV7-9; J gene: TRBJ1-4; CDR3 protein: CASSPGGSEKLFF
V gene: TRBV28; J gene: TRBJ1-3; CDR3 protein: CASSLPNTIYF
V gene: TRBV2; J gene: TRBJ2-7; CDR3 protein: CASTGSGSLGSSTSYEQYF
V gene: TRBV5-5; J gene: TRBJ2-7; CDR3 protein: CASSLLVGGGPYEQYF
V gene: TRBV18; J gene: TRBJ1-1; CDR3 protein: CASSPPWGSRNTEAFF
V gene: TRBV7-8; J gene: TRBJ1-2; CDR3 protein: CASSRGPRQGRGNYGYTF
V gene: TRBV14; J gene: TRBJ1-2; CDR3 protein: CASSQEEFYGYTF
V gene: TRBV30; J gene: TRBJ2-5; CDR3 protein: CAWRALGTGQETQYF
V gene: TRBV27; J gene: TRBJ1-4; CDR3 protein: CASSPRQAANEKLFF
V gene: TRBV7-8; J gene: TRBJ1-2; CDR3 protein: CASRRDRHYGYTF
V gene: TRBV30; J gene: TRBJ1-5; CDR3 protein: CAWRAVGNQPQHF
V gene: TRBV27; J gene: TRBJ1-4; CDR3 protein: CASSLRGGGATNEKLFF
V gene: TRBV6-6; J gene: TRBJ2-5; CDR3 protein: CASRRLAGGLGETQYF
V gene: TRBV11-1; J gene: TRBJ2-7; CDR3 protein: CASSLGQGAEQYF
V gene: TRBV18; J gene: TRBJ2-7; CDR3 protein: CASSPNRDSAYEQYF
V gene: TRBV19; J gene: TRBJ2-7; CDR3 protein: CAISPGQGYEQYF
V gene: TRBV11-2; J gene: TRBJ1-6; CDR3 protein: CASSSVTGFYSSPLHF
V gene: TRBV2; J gene: TRBJ1-3; CDR3 protein: CASSGDSGNTIYF
V gene: TRBV14; J gene: TRBJ2-5; CDR3 protein: CASSGGVVPQETQYF
V gene: TRBV4-1; J gene: TRBJ1-5; CDR3 protein: CASSQGQQGSNQPQHF
V gene: TRBV9; J gene: TRBJ1-1; CDR3 protein: CASSVDRESTTEAFF
V gene: TRBV13; J gene: TRBJ2-2; CDR3 protein: CASSPRLAGLNTGELFF
V gene: TRBV2; J gene: TRBJ2-5; CDR3 protein: CASSVLRRGQETQYF
V gene: TRBV6-5; J gene: TRBJ2-1; CDR3 protein: CASSSQRGLSYNEQFF
V gene: TRBV5-1; J gene: TRBJ1-2; CDR3 protein: CASSLAGQISYGYTF
V gene: TRBV5-6; J gene: TRBJ2-3; CDR3 protein: CASSLLDFDEYF
V gene: TRBV6-5; J gene: TRBJ1-4; CDR3 protein: CAAGPATNEKLFF
V gene: TRBV5-6; J gene: TRBJ1-2; CDR3 protein: CASSPMTVVNYGYTF
V gene: TRBV5-6; J gene: TRBJ1-1; CDR3 protein: CASSLGTGEAFF
V gene: TRBV7-9; J gene: TRBJ2-3; CDR3 protein: CASSLEPGQGWRTDTQYF
V gene: TRBV11-3; J gene: TRBJ2-1; CDR3 protein: CASSFGGWGTAHRDEQFF
V gene: TRBV6-5; J gene: TRBJ2-7; CDR3 protein: CASSYSPAGGSHEQYF
V gene: TRBV5-6; J gene: TRBJ1-6; CDR3 protein: CASSSGRESSYNSPLHF
V gene: TRBV28; J gene: TRBJ2-2; CDR3 protein: CASLSGGANTGELFF
V gene: TRBV19; J gene: TRBJ2-1; CDR3 protein: CASSPRVREQFF
V gene: TRBV19; J gene: TRBJ1-2; CDR3 protein: CASSIEPDSLNYGYTF
V gene: TRBV10-3; J gene: TRBJ1-2; CDR3 protein: CAISSGGSDYGYTF
V gene: TRBV6-5; J gene: TRBJ1-6; CDR3 protein: CASRWDRVRSPLHF
V gene: TRBV15; J gene: TRBJ2-3; CDR3 protein: CATSRGQETDTQYF